Following are 31 T cell receptor beta chains from one sample sequenced in a study of control samples from healthy donors and cancer patients. Assay used: immunoSEQ multiplex PCR; TCRdb lists only in-frame clones, some missing. This sample has approximately 50,000 clones; approximately 86% occur once, and the top ten carry 11% to 15%. The specimen sequenced was PBMCs. Every receptor here comes from a man aged 55-75 years with head and neck cancer.

The gene calls are TRBV7-8 and TRBJ2-3, with D tentatively TRBD1 or TRBD2 (5 bases each). CDR1 and CDR2 from the germline V gene are SGHVS and FQNEAQ. V lost 4 bases, J lost 6 bases, and 11 bases lay in between. There are 13 residues in the CDR3. The chain's CDR3 is CASSYGDLDTQYF. CDR3 bases: TGTGCCAGCAGCTACGGGGACCTGGATACGCAGTATTTT.

This sequence joins TRBV2 and TRBJ1-2; D might be TRBD1 (5 bases). The CDR3 has 15 amino acids. Germline CDR1 reads SNHLY; CDR2 reads FYNNEI. The germline V and J ends were trimmed by 4 bases and 8 bases, with 20 bases remaining between them. CDR3 nucleotide sequence: TGTGCCAGCAGTGCCGGGACGGTGATCTTAAGGGGCTACACCTTC. Translated: CASSAGTVILRGYTF.

The chain is built from TRBV7-2 and TRBJ1-6, with D possibly being TRBD1 (5 bases). CDR3 length: 15 residues. Trimming stripped 7 bases from V and 9 bases from J, with 19 bases between. Germline CDR1 SGHTA, CDR2 FQGNSA. CDR3 DNA: TGTGCCAGCACCCTACAATTGGGGGAGAGTTCACCCCTCCACTTT. Translation: CASTLQLGESSPLHF.

This chain connects TRBV6-1 to TRBJ1-4; 7 nucleotides line up with TRBD1. Germline CDR1 reads MNHNS; CDR2 reads SASEGT. With 2 bases clipped from V and 0 bases from J, the junction kept 12 bases outside the gene matches. The CDR3 totals 19 residues. CDR3 amino acids: CASSEFLSGQLATNEKLFF. The CDR3 DNA sequence: TGTGCCAGCAGTGAATTTTTATCGGGACAGCTTGCAACTAATGAAAAACTGTTTTTT.

This clone was seen just once. The gene calls are TRBV19 and TRBJ2-5; TRBD2 aligns across 7 bases. The trim removed 6 bases at V and 4 bases at J, leaving 5 bases unmatched. The germline V gene has CDR1 LNHDA and CDR2 SQIVND (reference sequence). CDR3 length: 13 amino acids. The CDR3 DNA is TGTGCCAGTAGCCCCGGGACTACAGAGACCCAGTACTTC. Translated: CASSPGTTETQYF.

The CDR3 DNA reads TGTGCCAGCAGTCGCACTGGGACAGACTCCTACGAGCAGTACTTC. This gives the protein CASSRTGTDSYEQYF. The rearrangement uses TRBV6-2 or TRBV6-3 and TRBJ2-7; 7 positions agree with TRBD1. V shed 5 bases and J 0 bases; nucleotides not matched to a gene: 7. CDR1 and CDR2 (germline): MNHEY, SVGEGT. This CDR3 has 15 amino acids.

This rearrangement joins TRBV11-1 to TRBJ2-7; tentative D call: TRBD2 (7 bases). V was shortened by 3 bases and J by 3 bases, with 12 bases between the two germline ends. Germline V gives CDR1 SGHAT, CDR2 FQDESV (reference sequence). The CDR3 is 14 amino acids. The CDR3 loop reads CASSFNRGGYEQYF. For the CDR3, the DNA is TGTGCCAGCAGCTTTAATAGGGGGGGCTACGAGCAGTACTTC.

V and J are TRBV7-2 and TRBJ1-2; tentative D call: TRBD1 (5 bases). The germline V and J ends were trimmed by 1 base and 5 bases, with 5 bases remaining between them. Germline loops: CDR1 SGHTA, CDR2 FQGNSA. This CDR3 comprises 12 residues. The CDR3 nucleotides are TGTGCCAGCAGCTTAGGGGGGTATGGCTACACCTTC. Translated: CASSLGGYGYTF.

The J gene is TRBJ2-3, the V gene TRBV12-3 or TRBV12-4; D ambiguous. The CDR3 is made up of 13 amino acids. Trimming shortened V by 7 bases and J by 1 base, and 9 bases separated the two germline ends. The CDR3 reads CASTPVGTDTQYF. Here the CDR3 DNA reads TGTGCCAGCACCCCTGTGGGCACAGATACGCAGTATTTT.

The chain joins TRBV5-4 to TRBJ1-1; 7 bases map to TRBD1. J was trimmed by 0 bases and V by 3 bases; bases with no gene match: 17. Germline V gives CDR1 SGHNT, CDR2 YYREEE (reference sequence). This CDR3 spans 19 amino acids. DNA for the CDR3: TGTGCCAGCAGCTACCCCTCAGGGAGGGGGCATGGGATGAACACTGAAGCTTTCTTT. It is translated as CASSYPSGRGHGMNTEAFF.

This chain connects TRBV5-6 to TRBJ2-1; D possibly matches TRBD1 or TRBD2 (5 bases each). CDR3 length: 17 residues. Germline V CDR1 and CDR2: SGHDT, YYEEEE. V was cut by 6 bases and J by 4 bases, with 23 bases left in between. CDR3 nucleotide sequence: TGTGCCAGCACCCTATGGCTTGGGACGGTGGATTACAATGAGCAGTTCTTC. It translates to CASTLWLGTVDYNEQFF. The full variable domain, with the rest looked up from reference TRBV5-6 and TRBJ2-1, is DAGVTQSPTHLIKTRGQQVTLRCSPKSGHDTVSWYQQALGQGPQFIFQYYEEEERQRGNFPDRFSGHQFPNYSSELNVNALLLGDSALYLCASTLWLGTVDYNEQFFGPGTRLTVL.

The V call is TRBV5-5, the J call TRBJ1-5; D remains unclear. Between the trimmed V and J ends, which lost 2 bases and 3 bases, there was a span of 9 bases. Germline V gives CDR1 SGHKS, CDR2 YYEKEE (reference sequence). The CDR3 has 14 amino acids. CDR3 nucleotides: TGTGCCAGCAGCTTCGACATAAACAATCAGCCCCAGCATTTT. As protein: CASSFDINNQPQHF.

This chain links TRBV7-9 with TRBJ2-7, with D perhaps TRBD1 (6 bases). The CDR3 runs 14 residues. V gave up 9 bases and J gave up 0 bases, with 15 bases separating them. CDR1 SEHNR and CDR2 FQNEAQ come from the germline V gene (reference sequence). The CDR3 DNA reads TGTGCCAGACAGACAGGAGACCGCTCCTACGAGCAGTACTTC. This gives the protein CARQTGDRSYEQYF.

This chain joins TRBV7-2 and TRBJ2-3; possibly TRBD2 for D (6 bases). V was pared by 0 bases and J by 5 bases, with 15 bases between. CDR3 length equals 16 residues. Germline values: CDR1 SGHTA, CDR2 FQGNSA. DNA of the CDR3: TGTGCCAGCAGCTTAGCGCTGGGGGGAACTAAAGATACGCAGTATTTT. It yields the protein CASSLALGGTKDTQYF.

The genes are TRBV28 and TRBJ1-5; D unclear. The CDR3 runs 12 residues. Germline CDR1 and CDR2: MDHEN and SYDVKM. Trimming removed 7 bases at V and 6 bases at J, with 10 bases between. The DNA for the CDR3 is TGTGCCAGCACAGGTTTTGGTCAGCCCCAGCATTTT. Encoded protein: CASTGFGQPQHF.

The chain uses TRBV7-9 and TRBJ2-7; D is undetermined. The CDR3 covers 14 residues. CDR1 is SEHNR, CDR2 FQNEAQ, per germline (reference sequence). V was cut by 2 bases and J by 1 base, with 9 bases left in between. CDR3 nucleotide sequence: TGTGCCAGCAGCTTAAGAAGCGATTCCTACGAGCAGTACTTC. Protein: CASSLRSDSYEQYF.

The rearrangement joins TRBV6-5 to TRBJ1-5, with unresolved D. Germline-derived CDR1 and CDR2 are MNHEY and SVGAGI. Trimming shortened V by 6 bases and J by 3 bases, and 9 bases separated the two germline ends. CDR3 length equals 13 residues. CDR3 DNA: TGTGCCAGCAGAACCACGAACAATCAGCCCCAGCATTTT. Its protein product is CASRTTNNQPQHF.

The gene calls are TRBV9 and TRBJ1-2; D possibly corresponds to TRBD1 (6 bases). With 1 base removed from V and 4 bases from J, the gap between germline ends came to 14 bases. Germline CDR1 and CDR2: SGDLS and YYNGEE. The CDR3 has 15 amino acids. In DNA form, the CDR3 reads TGTGCCAGCAGCGTATTGGGGGGGGCTGGCTATGGCTACACCTTC. This translates into CASSVLGGAGYGYTF.

V and J are TRBV6-2 or TRBV6-3 and TRBJ2-3; 7 bases line up with TRBD2. The CDR3 totals 17 residues. The ends lost 0 bases at V and 2 bases at J; junction bases unmatched: 8. Germline CDR1 and CDR2: MNHEY and SVGEGT. CDR3 sequence: CASSYSLRGKLTDTQYF. The DNA of the CDR3 is TGTGCCAGCAGTTACTCCCTGCGGGGGAAACTCACAGATACGCAGTATTTT.

The rearrangement uses TRBV3-1 (or the pseudogene TRBV3-2) and TRBJ2-1; D remains unclear. The CDR3 consists of 13 residues. Trimming cost V 1 base and J 8 bases, with 9 bases left between them. From germline, CDR1 is LGHDT and CDR2 YNNKEL (reference sequence). The CDR3 region has the DNA TGTGCCAGCAGCCAAGCCAGTTCTTATGAGCAGTTCTTC. Translation gives CASSQASSYEQFF.

This rearrangement joins TRBV3-1 (or the pseudogene TRBV3-2) to TRBJ1-5, with D uncertain. Germline V lookup: CDR1 LGHDT, CDR2 YNNKEL (reference sequence). The CDR3 runs 15 residues. Trimming shortened V by 0 bases and J by 9 bases, and 15 bases separated the two germline ends. This CDR3 reads CASSQDGREEAPQHF. In DNA, the CDR3 is TGTGCCAGCAGCCAAGATGGTAGGGAGGAGGCGCCCCAGCATTTT.

The genes are TRBV2 and TRBJ2-1, with D perhaps TRBD2 (5 bases). Per germline, CDR1 SNHLY and CDR2 FYNNEI. With 6 bases removed from V and 9 bases from J, the gap between germline ends came to 18 bases. The CDR3 is 14 amino acids. The CDR3 is CASSRRTEGGEQFF. As DNA, the CDR3 is TGTGCCAGCAGCCGGAGGACTGAAGGAGGTGAGCAGTTCTTC.

On this clone itself: At one end the junction does not follow the germline gene, possibly because of a read error. The V call is TRBV15, the J call TRBJ2-7; D possibly uses TRBD1 or TRBD2 (5 bases each). The CDR3 has 17 amino acids. Germline CDR1 reads LNHNV; CDR2 reads YYDKDF (reference sequence). CDR3: CATSTLLGDRASHEQYF. CDR3 in DNA: TGTGCCACCAGCACCCTTTTAGGGGACCGGGCCTCCCACGAGCAGTACTTC.

This sequence joins TRBV18 and TRBJ2-1; 14 positions agree with TRBD2. The CDR3 has 20 amino acids. The V segment lost 4 bases and the J segment 5 bases; nucleotides outside the gene matches: 16. Germline V lookup: CDR1 KGHSH, CDR2 LQKENI. The CDR3 DNA reads as TGTGCCAGCTCACTTATACCGGGACTAGCGGGGGCCCCTCCTAACAATGAGCAGTTCTTC. Amino acid sequence: CASSLIPGLAGAPPNNEQFF.

The rearrangement links TRBV12-3 or TRBV12-4 to TRBJ2-7, with D perhaps TRBD2 (6 bases). The V end was cut by 5 bases, the J end by 6 bases, with 11 bases between. This CDR3 is 12 amino acids long. Written as DNA, the CDR3 is TGTGCCAGCAGTACGTTGGGGGGCGAGCAGTACTTC. Protein product: CASSTLGGEQYF.

J is TRBJ1-6 and V is TRBV12-3 or TRBV12-4, with D perhaps TRBD1 (6 bases). The CDR3 runs to 13 residues. V was clipped by 5 bases and J by 8 bases, with 10 bases between them. The CDR3 here is CASSPWTDSPLHF. The CDR3 nucleotides are TGTGCCAGCAGTCCCTGGACAGATTCACCCCTCCACTTT.

This chain uses TRBV9 with TRBJ2-5, with D possibly called TRBD1 or TRBD2 (5 bases each). This CDR3 comprises 15 residues. V was shortened by 0 bases and J by 7 bases, with 16 bases between the two germline ends. CDR1 is SGDLS and CDR2 is YYNGEE in the germline V gene. The CDR3 bases are TGTGCCAGCAGCGTAGAGGGGACCACCGAAGGGACCCAGTACTTC. Its protein is CASSVEGTTEGTQYF.

The chain employs TRBV14 and TRBJ2-5, with a possible D match to TRBD1 (6 bases). V gave up 1 base and J gave up 5 bases, with 14 bases separating them. CDR3 size: 15 residues. Germline loops: CDR1 SGHDN, CDR2 FVKESK. The CDR3, as DNA: TGTGCCAGCAGCCAAGGTTGGGGGCTCGGTGAGACCCAGTACTTC. Residues: CASSQGWGLGETQYF. Using reference TRBV14 and TRBJ2-5 for the parts outside the CDR3, the full variable domain is EAGVTQFPSHSVIEKGQTVTLRCDPISGHDNLYWYRRVMGKEIKFLLHFVKESKQDESGMPNNRFLAERTGGTYSTLKVQPAELEDSGVYFCASSQGWGLGETQYFGPGTRLLVL.

The chain recombines TRBV12-5 with TRBJ2-5; D not certain. CDR3 length: 12 amino acids. Per germline, CDR1 LGHNT and CDR2 FRNRAP. V was trimmed by 6 bases and J by 7 bases, leaving 12 bases between them. The CDR3 bases are TGTGCTAGTGGACCCTCAGTACGGACCCAGTACTTC. It codes for CASGPSVRTQYF. The variable domain in full, completed from reference TRBV12-5 and TRBJ2-5, reads DARVTQTPRHKVTEMGQEVTMRCQPILGHNTVFWYRQTMMQGLELLAYFRNRAPLDDSGMPKDRFSAEMPDATLATLKIQPSEPRDSAVYFCASGPSVRTQYFGPGTRLLVL.

The chain uses TRBV7-6 and TRBJ2-2; D call uncertain. CDR1 and CDR2 (germline): SGHVS, FNYEAQ. Deletions cut 3 bases from V and 5 bases from J, with 10 bases between. CDR3 length: 14 amino acids. CDR3 bases: TGTGCCAGCAGCTTCGGTCAACAGACCGGGGAGCTGTTTTTT. This gives the protein CASSFGQQTGELFF.

The rearrangement links TRBV27 to TRBJ1-2; D possibly corresponds to TRBD1 (5 bases). The V end was cut by 4 bases, the J end by 2 bases, with 11 bases between. Looked up from germline, CDR1 is MNHEY and CDR2 is SMNVEV (reference sequence). This CDR3 is 14 amino acids long. CDR3 in DNA: TGTGCCAGCAGTTCGGGGGGAAGAAACTATGGCTACACCTTC. Translating it yields CASSSGGRNYGYTF.